This TCR beta chain was profiled in a study of blood T cell repertoires in COVID-19 (dated by TCRdb to 2020 to 2021). Background on the whole study: Collaborator samples came from the United States, Italy and Spain and covered acute and convalescent phases of COVID-19. The material from the prospective study consisted of cDNA or gDNA derived from T cells, B-cell-depleted T cells, or PBMCs. The dataset comprised deeply sampled blood TCRbeta repertoires from subjects exposed to, actively infected with, or recovered from COVID-19. The repertoires were released in a freely available public database intended as a resource for research on the immune response to SARS-CoV-2. Samples came from the ongoing ImmuneRACE study (first 160 participants) plus 1,254 subjects from 6 global collaborators. A de-identified subject ID, COVID-19 status, age in years and sex were almost always included in the sample metadata. Where available, HLA class I and class II types were taken from metadata supplied by the sample provider and were not determined by assay-based typing. What the study reported, not specific to this receptor: The amount of clinical and demographic metadata varied by source and participant and was provided uncurated.

Enrolling through a virtual design, the prospective study's participants ranged in age from roughly 18 to 89 years and lived across more than 20 United States geographic areas. In the prospective study, cohorts were assigned on the basis of participant-reported clinical history obtained from a screening survey and a study questionnaire. Each participant in the prospective study had whole blood, serum and a nasopharyngeal or oropharyngeal swab collected by mobile phlebotomists. Additional blood draws and questionnaires over an approximately two-month period could optionally be provided by prospective study participants. Before DNA extraction, blood samples from the prospective study were shipped at room temperature or frozen. The immunoSEQ Assay, a bias-controlled multiplex PCR, was used to amplify TCRbeta CDR3 regions from genomic DNA. Per the authors' processing: Nucleated cell counts per sample were estimated from amplification of reference gene primers within the assay. Sequence reads were collapsed and filtered to measure the absolute abundance of every unique TCRbeta CDR3 rearrangement. For each sample, productive Simpson clonality was calculated as the square root of Simpson's diversity index across productive rearrangements. TCRdb limited this immuneACCESS table to in-frame rearrangements with V and J called. A share of clones is missing; checked studies link under half to unresolved V genes, and the rest is unexplained. The V and J calls and the clone size are those of that table, but D and trimming were determined from the DNA. Here the sample has roughly 430,000 clones; roughly 87% occur a single time. Clones ranked in the top ten supply approximately 2% of the sample.

Details on this clone: The antigen it recognizes is unknown. No qualities accompany the bases; no much larger clone lies one base away.

The junction shows trimming of 4 bases on V and 5 bases on J, plus 21 bases between the germline ends. The CDR3 sequence holds 16 residues, the cysteine and phenylalanine included. Of the read, only the CDR3 DNA is kept; its 48 bases are in frame from base 1. CDR1 and CDR2, per the germline V gene (reference sequence), are SEHNR and FQNEAQ. This chain is built from TRBV7-9 and TRBJ2-7; the D gene is not confidently resolved. The clonotype was recovered from a woman between 35 and 50 years old with acute COVID-19. The sample taken for sequencing was PBMCs or T cells enriched from blood (not recorded which). The DNA sequence reads TGTGCCAGCAGCTCCCCTCATGGCCCGGCGGCCCACGAGCAGTACTTC. Its amino acids are CASSSPHGPAAHEQYF.